Below, one T cell receptor beta chain is given with its context. The record originates from a study of response to subunit inactivated influenza vaccine. Germline values: CDR1 MDHEN, CDR2 SYDVKM. The CDR3 loop spans 15 amino acids. Deletions cut 3 bases from V and 2 bases from J, with 14 bases between. In TCRdb, the RT-PCR reads were re-called with MiXCR into one record per CDR3 protein. Here the sample spans around 200,000 distinct CDR3 sequences, roughly 12% being singletons. This same sample was also part of a study on T cells expressing NK-cell markers. As that report states: Template switching by 5'RACE with UMIs generated the TCR beta cDNA. CD3+CD56+NKG2C+, CD3+CD56+NKG2C- and CD3+CD56-NKG2C+ T cells, once sorted, supplied the TCR beta repertoires. Seven sequenced donors out of eight were HCMV-seropositive, one seronegative. The authors restricted sorting to alpha-beta TCR T cells with an anti-gamma-delta TCR antibody in several experiments.

This sample comprised CD8+ T cells sorted from PBMCs, obtained approximately 13 days after vaccination. The TCR sequence derives from a man aged 50-59 years who received an inactivated influenza vaccine. The rearrangement joins TRBV28 to TRBJ2-7; the D gene is possibly TRBD1 (5 bases). This CDR3 is CASSFGAYTPYEQYF. The CDR3 bases are TGTGCCAGCAGTTTTGGGGCATATACTCCCTACGAGCAGTACTTC.